The 27 T cell receptor beta chains presented below share a single source sample, sequenced in a study of tissue T cells after allogeneic stem cell transplantation. Assay used: immunoSEQ multiplex PCR; TCRdb lists only in-frame clones, some missing. The repertoire has approximately 6,600 clones, roughly half of them found once; the top ten carry roughly 8.2%. Time point given: mouse harvest day 7 after allogeneic transplant. Tail vein injection delivered 10^7 T-cell-depleted bone marrow cells and 10^6 splenic CD5+ T cells. Sequenced material: lymph node tissue. Every receptor here comes from a female BALB/c mouse given C57BL/6 T cells with graft-versus-host disease after an allogeneic hematopoietic cell transplant.

In regard to this clone: Mouse germline and gene names are used. The CDR3 goes on 1 residue after the read ends, and that part is filled in from the germline J gene. The V and J genes are TRBV19 and TRBJ1-4; tentative D call: TRBD1 (5 bases). Trimming removed 5 bases at V and 4 bases at J, with 12 bases between. The CDR3 sequence is 14 residues long. Germline-derived CDR1 and CDR2 are FNHDT and SITEND (reference sequence). The covered CDR3 bases are TGTGCCAGCAGGACCTTTGGGGGCAACGAAAGATTATTT. Translation gives CASRTFGGNERLF. The entire CDR3 sequence reads CASRTFGGNERLFF.

This clone was counted a few times. These gene names are mouse names. The sequenced fragment ends 1 residue before the CDR3 boundary, so the rest is inferred from the germline J gene. V is TRBV3 and J is TRBJ2-2; no reliable D call. Germline-derived CDR1 and CDR2 are SNHLY and FYNGKV (reference sequence). The CDR3 extends over 12 amino acids. The V end lost 1 base, the J end lost 5 bases, and 2 bases lay between the germline ends. The CDR3 spells CASSLVTGQLYF. The DNA read from the CDR3 is TGTGCCAGCAGCTTAGTTACCGGGCAGCTCTAC.

This clone occurred once. Germline and genes here are mouse. The CDR3 end lies 1 residue beyond the end of the read and is filled in from the germline J gene. The V gene is TRBV15, the J gene TRBJ2-5, with D possibly TRBD2 on 6 matching bases. The V gene lost 3 bases and the J gene lost 5 bases, with 9 bases spanning the gap. The CDR3 length is 13 residues. Germline lookup yields CDR1 SGHND and CDR2 FRSKSL. CDR3 bases read: TGTGCCAGCAGTTTGGGGGGAGGAGACACCCAGTAC. As protein: CASSLGGGDTQY. The complete CDR3 sequence is CASSLGGGDTQYF.

This clone is termed medium-sized (0.01 to 0.1%). All gene names here are mouse names. The read falls 1 residue short of the CDR3 end, and the missing part is taken from the germline J gene. J is TRBJ2-7 and V is TRBV20; TRBD1 aligns across 11 bases. This CDR3 has 11 amino acids. Per germline, CDR1 GFQATS and CDR2 STVNSAI. Incomplete CDR3 DNA: TGTGGGGGGACAGGGGGTTATGAACAGTAC. Translation gives CGGTGGYEQY. The whole CDR3 is CGGTGGYEQYF.

This clone rates as medium-sized. Germline and genes here are mouse. Read sequence stops 1 residue before the CDR3 end, and the germline J gene provides the missing end. The chain has TRBV3 and TRBJ2-1, with a possible D match to TRBD1 (6 bases). From germline, CDR1 is SNHLY and CDR2 FYNGKV (reference sequence). V lost 5 bases and J lost 4, with 12 bases in between. The length of the CDR3 is 14 residues. This CDR3 reads CASSPQGGYAEQFF. CDR3 DNA (partial): TGTGCCAGCAGCCCACAGGGTGGGTATGCTGAGCAGTTC.

About this clone itself: The gene names here belong to mouse. The read is 1 residue too short to cover the CDR3 end, so that end is filled in from the germline J gene. This rearrangement joins TRBV26 to TRBJ2-1; 9 bases fit TRBD1. J was trimmed by 6 bases and V by 6 bases; bases with no gene match: 3. Germline CDR1 and CDR2: KGHPV and FQNQEV (reference sequence). The CDR3 is made up of 13 amino acids. This CDR3 reads CASSWDRAAEQFF. The sequenced CDR3 bases are TGTGCCAGCAGCTGGGACAGGGCTGCTGAGCAGTTC.

This clone was observed a handful of times. These gene names are mouse names. The CDR3 is cut off 1 residue early in the read; its end comes from the germline J gene. The V gene is TRBV20, the J gene TRBJ1-3, with D unclear. V gave up 1 base and J gave up 0 bases, with 7 bases separating them. The CDR3 contains 14 residues. Germline-derived CDR1 and CDR2 are GFQATS and STVNSAI. CDR3 residues: CGARVQLSGNTLYF. Partial CDR3 DNA: TGTGGTGCTAGGGTACAGCTTTCTGGAAATACGCTCTAT.

This clone was observed a few times. Gene names and germline refer to mouse. The read gets to within 1 residue of the CDR3 end, and the germline J gene fills in the rest. The chain couples TRBV3 to TRBJ2-7; weak D call: TRBD1 (5 bases). V shed 5 bases and J shed 3 bases, with 5 bases lying between them. Germline CDR1 and CDR2: SNHLY and FYNGKV (reference sequence). The CDR3 covers 11 residues. The CDR3: CASSQGYEQYF. The DNA read from the CDR3 is TGTGCCAGCAGCCAGGGCTATGAACAGTAC.

This clone appeared a few times. The germline and genes are mouse ones. The read terminates 1 residue ahead of where the CDR3 ends, so the germline J gene completes it. This chain joins TRBV13-3 and TRBJ1-4; TRBD1 matches 9 bases. Germline values: CDR1 NNHDY, CDR2 SYVADS. J gave up 7 bases and V 4 bases, and 5 bases lay outside the gene matches. This CDR3 contains 14 residues. Incomplete CDR3 DNA: TGTGCCAGCAGTCCGGGACAGGGAAGCGAAAGATTATTT. Translating gives CASSPGQGSERLF. The CDR3 in its entirety is CASSPGQGSERLFF.

As regards this clone: One end of the junction does not line up with germline, which may come from a read error. These gene names are mouse names. The read finishes 1 residue shy of the CDR3 end, and the germline J gene is used to complete it. This chain connects TRBV15 to TRBJ2-7; possible D gene TRBD1, 5 bases. This CDR3 is built from 14 residues. Germline V gene data show CDR1 as SGHND and CDR2 as FRSKSL. The sequenced CDR3 bases are TGTGCCACCAGTTTAGCAGGGCCGGCGCGGGAACAGTAC. Translated: CATSLAGPAREQY. In full, the CDR3 is CATSLAGPAREQYF.

With regard to this clone: The gene symbols are mouse symbols. The read ends 1 residue early relative to the CDR3; the germline J gene fills the gap. The chain combines TRBV3 with TRBJ2-4; TRBD1 aligns across 9 bases. CDR1 and CDR2 (germline): SNHLY, FYNGKV (reference sequence). V shed 5 bases and J 2 bases; nucleotides not matched to a gene: 2. There are 14 residues in the CDR3. Here the CDR3 reads CASSDRGVQNTLYF. The CDR3 bases that were read are TGTGCCAGCAGCGACAGGGGGGTTCAAAACACCTTGTAC. Full variable domain (rest looked up from reference TRBV3 and TRBJ2-4): GPKVLQIPSHQIIDMGQMVTLNCDPVSNHLYFYWYKQILGQQMEFLVNFYNGKVMEKSKLFKDQFSVERPDGSYFTLKIQPTALEDSAVYFCASSDRGVQNTLYFGAGTRLSVL.

This clone was seen more than once but under ten times. Mouse gene names apply. The DNA ends 1 residue before the CDR3 does, and the rest of the CDR3 is filled in from the germline J gene. The V gene is TRBV26, the J gene TRBJ1-3; a possible D gene is TRBD1 (6 bases). Germline V CDR1 and CDR2: KGHPV, FQNQEV (reference sequence). V was cut by 5 bases and J by 0 bases, with 8 bases left in between. The CDR3 length is 14 residues. The part of the CDR3 DNA that was read is TGTGCCAGCAGTAGGGACATTTCTGGAAATACGCTCTAT. Translation gives CASSRDISGNTLY. The whole CDR3 sequence is CASSRDISGNTLYF.

Comments on this clone: The genes and germline here are from mouse. The read terminates 1 residue ahead of where the CDR3 ends, so the germline J gene completes it. The chain couples TRBV26 to TRBJ2-7; TRBD2 agrees at 9 bases. Trimming at V came to 5 bases and at J to 0 bases, leaving 5 bases not matched to a gene. In germline, CDR1 is KGHPV, CDR2 FQNQEV (reference sequence). The CDR3 runs to 15 residues. CDR3 DNA (partial): TGTGCCAGCAGTTCCGGGACTGGGAACTCCTATGAACAGTAC. Its translation is CASSSGTGNSYEQY. The CDR3 reads in full as CASSSGTGNSYEQYF.

In regard to this clone: The listed genes are named as in mouse. The read terminates 1 residue ahead of where the CDR3 ends, so the germline J gene completes it. This chain uses TRBV3 with TRBJ1-3; D not resolved. The CDR3 has 14 amino acids. From germline, CDR1 is SNHLY and CDR2 FYNGKV (reference sequence). Trimming removed 4 bases at V and 0 bases at J, with 7 bases between. CDR3 sequence: CASSSTNSGNTLYF. The sequenced CDR3 bases are TGTGCCAGCAGCTCAACAAATTCTGGAAATACGCTCTAT.

This clone was counted a single time. Mouse gene names and germline throughout. Read data end 1 residue before the CDR3 end; the end is taken from the germline J gene. This chain connects TRBV15 to TRBJ2-3; no definite D call. V lost 2 bases and J 1 base, leaving 4 bases between the germline ends. The CDR3 loop spans 13 amino acids. The germline V gene has CDR1 SGHND and CDR2 FRSKSL. CDR3 DNA (partial): TGTGCCAGCAGTTTAACGGGTGCAGAAACGCTGTAT. Translated: CASSLTGAETLY. The CDR3 reads in full as CASSLTGAETLYF. Using reference TRBV15 and TRBJ2-3 for the parts outside the CDR3, the full variable domain is DAGVTQTPRHEVAEKGQTIILKCEPVSGHNDLFWYRQTKIQGLELLSYFRSKSLMEDGGAFKDRFKAEMLNSSFSTLKIQPTEPKDSAVYLCASSLTGAETLYFGSGTRLTVL.

With respect to this clone: Genes here carry mouse names. The CDR3 extends 1 residue past the end of the read, so its final part is completed from the germline J gene. The genes are TRBV5 and TRBJ2-5; 13 bases fit TRBD2. The J segment lost 3 bases and the V segment lost 0 bases, leaving 3 bases of the junction unmatched. Germline V gives CDR1 LGHNA, CDR2 YNLKQL (reference sequence). The CDR3 is 17 amino acids. The CDR3 spells CASSQDRDWGGQDTQYF. Partial CDR3 DNA: TGTGCCAGCAGCCAAGATCGGGACTGGGGGGGTCAAGACACCCAGTAC.

The sample holds one count of this clone. Gene labels here are mouse ones. CDR3 residues: CASSLGGAGTEVFF. Partial CDR3 DNA: TGTGCCAGCAGTCTGGGAGGGGCTGGCACAGAAGTCTTC. The V and J genes are TRBV26 and TRBJ1-1, with D perhaps matching TRBD1 (5 bases). With the read ending 1 residue before the CDR3 end, the germline J gene is used to fill in that end. Germline CDR1 reads KGHPV; CDR2 reads FQNQEV (reference sequence). The V and J ends lost 2 bases and 4 bases respectively, with 11 bases between them. The CDR3 runs 14 residues.

Remarks on this clone: Genes here carry mouse names. Read coverage stops 1 residue before the CDR3 terminus; the germline J gene supplies the remainder. The rearrangement uses TRBV3 and TRBJ2-5; 8 bases map to TRBD2. Germline trimming cut 5 bases from V and 2 bases from J; bases unmatched to any gene: 3. The CDR3 has 14 residues. Germline V lookup: CDR1 SNHLY, CDR2 FYNGKV (reference sequence). The CDR3 here is CASSLWGVQDTQYF. Incomplete CDR3 DNA: TGTGCCAGCAGCCTCTGGGGGGTCCAAGACACCCAGTAC.

Regarding this clone: Each gene name is a mouse one. Read data end 1 residue before the CDR3 end; the end is taken from the germline J gene. The V call is TRBV26, the J call TRBJ1-1; 7 bases align to TRBD1. This CDR3 comprises 13 residues. Germline CDR1 reads KGHPV; CDR2 reads FQNQEV (reference sequence). The J segment lost 1 base and the V segment lost 5 bases, leaving 1 base of the junction unmatched. CDR3 bases read: TGTGCCAGCAGTGGGGACAGGAACACAGAAGTCTTC. It translates to CASSGDRNTEVF. The whole CDR3 sequence is CASSGDRNTEVFF.

Concerning this clone: Gene names are the mouse ones. The observed sequence ends 1 residue before the CDR3 terminus, with the missing tail filled in from the germline J gene. Other nucleotide sequences from this sample produce the same CDR3. The genes are TRBV16 and TRBJ2-3, with D perhaps assigned TRBD1 or TRBD2 (5 bases each). Trimming pared 1 base from V and 3 bases from J, leaving 5 bases between. CDR3 size: 13 residues. CDR1 and CDR2 from the germline V gene are SGHSA and FRNQAP. The CDR3: CASSLGGAETLYF. CDR3 DNA (partial): TGTGCAAGCAGCTTAGGGGGCGCAGAAACGCTGTAT. Based on the CDR3 plus reference TRBV16 and TRBJ2-3, the full variable domain is NAGVIQTPRHKVTGKGQEATLWCEPISGHSAVFWYRQTIVQGLEFLTYFRNQAPIDDSGMPKERFSAQMPNQSHSTLKIQSTQPQDSAVYLCASSLGGAETLYFGSGTRLTVL.

Points on this clone: The germline and genes are mouse ones. CDR3 DNA, as far as it was read: TGTGCAAGCAGCCGCGGGGGGGCGCCTGGTCAAAACACCTTGTAC. It yields the protein CASSRGGAPGQNTLY. The complete CDR3 reads CASSRGGAPGQNTLYF. This sequence joins TRBV16 and TRBJ2-4; 8 bases align to TRBD2. The CDR3 is cut off 1 residue early in the read; its end comes from the germline J gene. This CDR3 contains 16 residues. CDR1 and CDR2 (germline): SGHSA, FRNQAP. Trimming took 5 bases from V and 1 from J; bases not matched to a gene: 8.

Turning to this clone: Gene names and germline refer to mouse. CDR3 loop: CASSLLTGGSQNTLYF. Incomplete CDR3 DNA: TGTGCCAGCAGTCTGTTGACTGGGGGTAGTCAAAACACCTTGTAC. The V gene is TRBV26, the J gene TRBJ2-4, with 9 bases fitting TRBD2. Read sequence stops 1 residue before the CDR3 end, and the germline J gene provides the missing end. V trimming: 1 base; J trimming: 0 bases; junction bases outside the gene matches: 2. The CDR3 loop spans 16 amino acids. Germline V gene data show CDR1 as KGHPV and CDR2 as FQNQEV (reference sequence).

Comment on this clone: Gene names are the mouse ones. The read gets to within 1 residue of the CDR3 end, and the germline J gene fills in the rest. The genes are TRBV16 and TRBJ2-5; 10 bases map to TRBD2. V trimming: 6 bases; J trimming: 3 bases; junction bases outside the gene matches: 3. The CDR3 is 14 residues long. CDR1 and CDR2 (germline): SGHSA, FRNQAP. The CDR3 here is CASSLDWGQDTQYF. The part of the CDR3 DNA that was read is TGTGCAAGCAGTCTGGACTGGGGGCAAGACACCCAGTAC.

By proportion, this clone is large. Any gene name here is a mouse gene name. The CDR3 extends 1 residue past the end of the read, so its final part is completed from the germline J gene. The chain employs TRBV16 and TRBJ2-7; D gene uncertain. This CDR3 is 10 amino acids long. Germline CDR1 and CDR2: SGHSA and FRNQAP. V was trimmed by 6 bases and J by 4 bases, leaving 4 bases between them. CDR3 region: CASSPYEQYF. The sequenced CDR3 bases are TGTGCAAGCAGTCCTTATGAACAGTAC.

Worth noting for this clone: Genes here carry mouse names. From the germline J gene comes the end of the CDR3, since the read stops 1 residue before it. The rearrangement joins TRBV3 to TRBJ1-1, with 7 bases identical to TRBD1. CDR3 size: 15 residues. Per the germline V gene, CDR1 is SNHLY and CDR2 is FYNGKV (reference sequence). V dropped 4 bases and J dropped 0; count of bases not matched to a gene: 5. The CDR3 spells CASSSSGTANTEVFF. Incomplete CDR3 DNA: TGTGCCAGCAGCTCATCCGGGACAGCAAACACAGAAGTCTTC.

To note about this clone: The germline and genes are mouse ones. The CDR3 loop reads CAWSRLGAGTGQLYF. The CDR3 bases that were read are TGTGCCTGGAGTAGACTGGGGGCTGGCACCGGGCAGCTCTAC. V is TRBV31 and J is TRBJ2-2, with 9 bases fitting TRBD2. The read comes to an end 1 residue before the CDR3 does, leaving the germline J gene to fill in the end. Germline values: CDR1 GKSSPN, CDR2 SITVG. J gave up 4 bases and V 2 bases, and 5 bases lay outside the gene matches. This CDR3 comprises 15 residues.

This clone was seen only once. Gene names and germline match the mouse. The read ends 1 residue before the CDR3 terminus; that terminus is restored from the germline J gene. This rearrangement joins TRBV23 to TRBJ2-2; the table's D call of TRBD1 was not tested on the DNA. In germline, CDR1 is KGHTA, CDR2 FQNQQP. The CDR3 is 14 residues long. The CDR3 reads CSSRDRGDTGQLYF. CDR3 DNA (partial): TGCTCCAGCAGGGACAGGGGAGACACCGGGCAGCTCTAC.